This T cell receptor beta chain was sequenced for a study of shared clonotypes between healthy human individuals. This clone was recorded once. Its antigen is not known. Several immunoSEQ plates received, in even portions, the genomic DNA of each subset. Data came from immunoSEQ multiplex PCR; TCRdb stores just in-frame clones and leaves some out. The sample shows over a million clones, 98% to 99% of them seen only once. Study results and limitations: The generation probabilities recorded for non-shared clonotypes fell below those of clonotypes shared by all four donors.

Losses at the gene ends were 1 base for V and 5 bases for J; bases not matched to a gene: 9. The CDR3 runs to 17 residues. Germline V gives CDR1 LNHDA, CDR2 SQIVND (reference sequence). The origin of this receptor is a young man in good health. The rearrangement uses TRBV19 and TRBJ1-5; 9 bases map to TRBD1. Material: naive CD4+ T cells sorted from blood. Subset: CD45RA+ positively selected. The CDR3 loop reads CASSIGSWDREHQPQHF. DNA for the CDR3: TGTGCCAGTAGTATAGGTTCGTGGGACAGGGAGCATCAGCCCCAGCATTTT. Variable domain in full (rest from reference TRBV19 and TRBJ1-5): DGGITQSPKYLFRKEGQNVTLSCEQNLNHDAMYWYRQDPGQGLRLIYYSQIVNDFQKGDIAEGYSVSREKKESFPLTVTSAQKNPTAFYLCASSIGSWDREHQPQHFGDGTRLSIL.